This TCR beta chain derives from a study of blood T cell repertoires in COVID-19. Across the study: The samples span acute and convalescent COVID-19 from the United States, Italy and Spain. Nucleic acid was either cDNA or gDNA, and it came from T cells, B-cell-depleted T cells, or PBMCs.

The trim removed 4 bases at V and 4 bases at J, leaving 11 bases unmatched. The CDR3 length is 19 residues. Germline assignment: CDR1 KGHDR and CDR2 SFDVKD. Seattle's enrolled individuals joined amid active infection and were then monitored longitudinally. In the original processing: Amplification of reference gene primers was used by the study to estimate nucleated cell counts. The assay was immunoSEQ multiplex PCR, and TCRdb's table has in-frame clones only and misses some. That table is the source of V, J and clone size, and D and trimming were worked out from the DNA. Here the sample spans roughly 250,000 clones, 91% being singletons.

The chain employs TRBV24-1 and TRBJ2-2, with TRBD2 matching over 13 bases. The sample consisted of peripheral blood. The TCR sequence derives from a person aged 18 to 35 with COVID-19, enrolled during active disease. The CDR3 loop reads CATSESGTSGTMGTGELFF. In DNA, the CDR3 is TGTGCCACCAGTGAGTCCGGGACTAGCGGGACAATGGGCACCGGGGAGCTGTTTTTT.